This paragraph reports one T cell receptor beta chain. A few counts support this clonotype. The clone's antigen remains unknown. No base qualities exist here, and no much larger clone lies one base off it. This specimen comes from a study of T cells in Graves' hyperthyroidism and ophthalmopathy (dated by TCRdb to between 2017 and 2020). Regarding the research as a whole: Peripheral blood was sampled at the time of initial diagnosis, prior to any treatment. TCR V-J signatures able to tell the groups apart were searched for in a discovery cohort of 100 patients, of whom 43 had Graves' ophthalmopathy and some 60 had stable Graves' hyperthyroidism. The paper describes TCR Vbeta CDR3 sequencing of some 130 peripheral blood samples, made up of some 42 ophthalmopathy patients, 70 to 80 hyperthyroidism patients and roughly 17 progressor patients. The approximately 100 discovery patients were divided at random into training and test sets in a 7:3 ratio. Once sampling was done, hyperthyroidism patients were given methimazole at a starting dose of 30 mg daily, whereas ophthalmopathy patients were given high-dose intravenous methylprednisolone. In addition, the study compared T-cell repertoires in thyroid tissue and in blood from five to seven Graves' hyperthyroidism patients. Prospective prediction of ophthalmopathy was tested in an independent validation cohort consisting of under 20 hyperthyroidism patients and some 15 patients who later progressed to ophthalmopathy.

Stable Graves' hyperthyroidism was defined as the absence of progression to ophthalmopathy over 18 months of follow-up. Hyperthyroidism patients were newly diagnosed, had a disease duration of under 2 months, and were aged 18 to 65 years. Any patient with an uncontrolled infection, another autoimmune disease, pregnancy or lactation was excluded. Clinical symptoms, serum thyroxine and TRAb, thyroid ultrasound, and orbital computed tomography formed the basis for the diagnoses. PBMCs were isolated from approximately 10 ml of fresh peripheral blood by Ficoll-Paque density gradient centrifugation. Total RNA was extracted using Trizol reagent, and RNA quality was assessed on an Agilent 2100 Bioanalyzer. V loses 7 bases at its end and J loses 4 bases; junction bases beyond the gene matches: 3. Taken from cysteine to phenylalanine, the CDR3 has 11 residues. Only the CDR3 DNA is retained, 33 bases long and in frame from the first base. CDR1 and CDR2 are read off the germline V gene as SQVTM and ANQGSEA.

The TCR beta CDR3 regions were amplified from the RNA transcripts. A first-round RT-PCR of the TCR CDR3 used the HTBI primer set with the Qiagen OneStep RT-PCR kit. The libraries were constructed in a second round of multiplex PCR and then size-selected and purified. Paired-end sequencing of the libraries was performed with 100 bp reads on an Illumina HiSeq2000. As for the original processing: SOAPnuke was used to process the raw data, removing reads that contained adapters or uncalled bases, had a mean Phred below 15, or lacked an exact match to the constant primer or identifier. High-quality paired reads were merged with COPE v1.2.5, and unique nucleotide sequences were defined as clonotypes. Clonotypes were aligned to IMGT TRBV, TRBD and TRBJ reference segments using MiTCR v1.1. The analysis included only V-J combinations with a frequency above 0.0001, which together covered 99% to 99.2% of the repertoires. A TCS score was defined as the ratio between F50 (clonal expansion) and ExV (chaos), using BLOSUM62-based TCRdist between CDR3 peptides within each V-J. Welch's t-statistics and random forest reduced fewer than 600 V-J features to 13, which were used in a naive Bayes classifier (R e1071). TCRdb applied fastp at Q25 and MiXCR to the public reads, then kept only in-frame beta chains. For every CDR3 protein sequence, its rows merge into one entry that carries the most common genes and DNA. TCRdb assigned the V and J calls; the authors' analysis was not used. In all, the sample holds 550,000 to 800,000 distinct CDR3 sequences, and roughly a sixth of those were seen once. 15% to 19% of the sample is taken by the ten largest.

Broader findings and caveats from the paper: Most expanded thyroid clonotypes (frequency above 0.001) were also found in blood, which suggests that blood repertoires may mirror thyroid immune responses. During validation, the model predicted progression to ophthalmopathy a median of about 5.9 months ahead of onset, with around 71% sensitivity and about 72% specificity. No statistical method was used to fix the sample size in advance, and group allocation was not hidden from the investigators. A 13 V-J signature model separated ophthalmopathy from stable hyperthyroidism, with approximately 87% sensitivity and roughly 82% specificity in cross-validation and 80%/75% in testing.

The source is a man aged 45-65 years with Graves' hyperthyroidism. The rearrangement joined TRBV29-1 to TRBJ1-1, and 7 junction bases match TRBD1. Sequences were obtained from blood. The CDR3 reads as follows: CSGGQLTEAFF. The nucleotides read TGCAGCGGGGGACAGCTCACTGAAGCTTTCTTT.